Presented here are 28 T cell receptor beta chains from one specimen sequenced in a study of T cells in Graves' hyperthyroidism and ophthalmopathy. Amplified TCR beta CDR3 regions derived from RNA transcripts. With the HTBI primer set, the TCR CDR3 went through a first round of RT-PCR. TCRdb itself ran the multiplex PCR reads through MiXCR, one entry per CDR3 protein. The sample records 370,000 or so distinct CDR3 sequences, 20% to 25% being singletons. The sample comprised blood. Source of these receptors: a man aged 45-65 years with Graves' hyperthyroidism.

The chain couples TRBV7-9 to TRBJ1-1; TRBD1 agrees at 7 bases. With V trimmed by 1 base and J by 1 base, 12 bases remained unmatched. Germline CDR1 and CDR2: SEHNR and FQNEAQ (reference sequence). The CDR3 sequence is 18 residues long. The DNA for the CDR3 is TGTGCCAGCAGCTTAGGTCGGCAGGGGGGTAGGGCGAACACTGAAGCTTTCTTT. Its protein is CASSLGRQGGRANTEAFF.

This clonotype was found many times. V and J are TRBV5-1 and TRBJ2-1; 7 nucleotides align to TRBD1. Germline CDR1 and CDR2: SGHRS and YFSETQ. J gave up 10 bases and V 4 bases, and 2 bases lay outside the gene matches. The CDR3 covers 11 residues. CDR3 nucleotide sequence: TGCGCCAGCAGCACGGACAGGGAGCAGTTCTTC. Encoded protein: CASSTDREQFF.

The chain has TRBV19 and TRBJ2-1; D ambiguous. Germline-derived CDR1 and CDR2 are LNHDA and SQIVND (reference sequence). V was pared by 1 base and J by 6 bases, with 7 bases between. The CDR3 contains 13 residues. CDR3 sequence: CASSIVWANEQFF. The CDR3 DNA follows: TGTGCCAGTAGTATAGTTTGGGCCAATGAGCAGTTCTTC.

The genes are TRBV3-1 and TRBJ1-2; D may be TRBD1 (5 bases). This CDR3 spans 15 amino acids. In germline, CDR1 is LGHDT, CDR2 YNNKEL (reference sequence). The V and J ends lost 1 base and 6 bases respectively, with 15 bases between them. The CDR3 bases are TGTGCCAGCAGCCAAGGAGACAGCCGTCAGAATGGCTACACCTTC. Residues: CASSQGDSRQNGYTF.

This clonotype was detected many times. This chain uses TRBV6-1 with TRBJ1-2; tentative D call: TRBD1 (5 bases). V shed 1 base and J shed 3 bases, with 12 bases lying between them. CDR3 length: 15 residues. The germline gives CDR1 MNHNS, CDR2 SASEGT. The CDR3 DNA follows: TGTGCCAGCAGTGAAGAAGGGGAGAGATACTATGGCTACACCTTC. As protein: CASSEEGERYYGYTF.

The chain combines TRBV6-2 or TRBV6-3 with TRBJ2-1; 10 bases are shared with TRBD2. There are 16 residues in the CDR3. Germline values: CDR1 MNHEY, CDR2 SVGEGT. J gave up 6 bases and V 8 bases, and 13 bases lay outside the gene matches. CDR3 loop: CASWSDLAGVVNEQFF. DNA of the CDR3: TGTGCCAGCTGGTCGGACCTAGCGGGAGTTGTCAATGAGCAGTTCTTC.

This clonotype was observed a few times. This sequence joins TRBV7-3 and TRBJ2-4, with D hard to call. This CDR3 region has 17 residues. V lost 5 bases, J lost 6 bases, and 23 bases lay in between. Germline V gene lookup returns CDR1 SGHTA and CDR2 FQGTGA. The CDR3 reads CASSLPAPRTARNIQYF. The CDR3 DNA sequence: TGTGCCAGCAGCCTACCAGCCCCTAGGACGGCACGAAACATTCAGTACTTC.

This clonotype has a count of ten or more. The V gene is TRBV7-9, the J gene TRBJ2-1; 11 nucleotides match TRBD2. This CDR3 is built from 16 residues. Per the germline V gene, CDR1 is SEHNR and CDR2 is FQNEAQ (reference sequence). V was pared by 3 bases and J by 5 bases, with 6 bases of the junction left unmatched. The CDR3 DNA reads as TGTGCCAGCAGCTTCCCTACTAGCGGGGGTGACAATGAGCAGTTCTTC. Translated: CASSFPTSGGDNEQFF.

This clonotype has only a few counts. The genes are TRBV11-2 and TRBJ1-4; D is ambiguous. This CDR3 region has 14 residues. CDR1 is SGHAT and CDR2 is FQNNGV in the germline V gene. Trimming took off 5 bases at V and 8 bases at J, with 15 bases between the two ends. CDR3 sequence reads: CASSPRGLWEKLFF. In DNA, the CDR3 is TGTGCCAGCAGCCCTCGAGGTCTTTGGGAAAAACTGTTTTTT. The entire variable domain, with the rest obtained from reference TRBV11-2 and TRBJ1-4, is as follows: EAGVAQSPRYKIIEKRQSVAFWCNPISGHATLYWYQQILGQGPKLLIQFQNNGVVDDSQLPKDRFSAERLKGVDSTLKIQPAKLEDSAVYLCASSPRGLWEKLFFGSGTQLSVL.

The table lists this clonotype with many counts. J is TRBJ2-7 and V is TRBV7-9; 7 positions agree with TRBD1. V was clipped by 4 bases and J by 6 bases; unmatched bases: 12. The CDR3 is made up of 15 amino acids. Germline values: CDR1 SEHNR, CDR2 FQNEAQ (reference sequence). This CDR3 is CASSWPGTVSGEQYF. In DNA, the CDR3 is TGTGCCAGCAGCTGGCCCGGGACAGTCTCCGGCGAGCAGTACTTC. The full variable domain, rest sourced from reference TRBV7-9 and TRBJ2-7, is DTGVSQNPRHKITKRGQNVTFRCDPISEHNRLYWYRQTLGQGPEFLTYFQNEAQLEKSRLLSDRFSAERPKGSFSTLEIQRTEQGDSAMYLCASSWPGTVSGEQYFGPGTRLTVT.

This clonotype was recorded at least ten times. This chain uses TRBV12-3 or TRBV12-4 with TRBJ2-5; 8 bases match TRBD1. The trim removed 5 bases at V and 4 bases at J, leaving 3 bases unmatched. The CDR3 is 13 amino acids. The CDR3 sequence: CASSPTGGETQYF. The CDR3 nucleotides read TGTGCCAGCAGTCCCACAGGGGGAGAGACCCAGTACTTC.

The chain has TRBV6-2 or TRBV6-3 and TRBJ2-1; 9 bases map to TRBD1. CDR3 length: 15 amino acids. The junction had 12 bases not matched to a gene; V was cut back by 5 bases and J by 10 bases. The germline V gene has CDR1 MNHEY and CDR2 SVGEGT. CDR3 nucleotide sequence: TGTGCCAGCAGTCCCACCGGGACAGGGACTGAGGAGCAGTTCTTC. It specifies CASSPTGTGTEEQFF.

The V call is TRBV6-2 or TRBV6-3, the J call TRBJ2-2; D is perhaps TRBD2 (5 bases). The CDR3 has 14 amino acids. Germline lookup yields CDR1 MNHEY and CDR2 SVGEGT. V was trimmed by 6 bases and J by 5 bases, leaving 13 bases between them. The CDR3 sequence is CASSLRGLTGELFF. In DNA, the CDR3 is TGTGCCAGCAGCCTACGGGGTCTGACCGGGGAGCTGTTTTTT.

V and J are TRBV19 and TRBJ1-5, with TRBD1 matching over 9 bases. The length of the CDR3 is 15 residues. V lost 7 bases to trimming and J lost 0 bases; unmatched junction nucleotides: 4. Germline V gene lookup returns CDR1 LNHDA and CDR2 SQIVND (reference sequence). The CDR3, as DNA: TGTGCCAGTATGGACAGGGGTTATAGCAATCAGCCCCAGCATTTT. It specifies CASMDRGYSNQPQHF.

This clonotype was recorded a few times. This chain uses TRBV20-1 with TRBJ1-5, with D unclear. Germline V CDR1 and CDR2: DFQATT, SNEGSKA (reference sequence). The V and J ends lost 0 bases and 5 bases respectively, with 11 bases between them. The length of the CDR3 is 14 residues. CDR3 in amino acids: CSARDRGGDQPQHF. As DNA, the CDR3 is TGCAGTGCTAGAGATCGGGGTGGGGATCAGCCCCAGCATTTT.

This clonotype appeared a few times. The rearrangement uses TRBV27 and TRBJ1-1, with D unclear. This CDR3 region has 13 residues. V lost 3 bases to trimming and J lost 1 base, with 6 bases between them. CDR1 is MNHEY and CDR2 is SMNVEV in the germline V gene (reference sequence). The CDR3 coding sequence is TGTGCCAGCAGTTTCCAAGCGAACACTGAAGCTTTCTTT. This translates into CASSFQANTEAFF.

This clonotype was observed a few times. The rearrangement joins TRBV24-1 to TRBJ2-3; TRBD2 agrees at 8 bases. Germline loops: CDR1 KGHDR, CDR2 SFDVKD. The ends lost 4 bases at V and 0 bases at J; junction bases unmatched: 8. The CDR3 is made up of 17 amino acids. The CDR3, as DNA: TGTGCCACCAGTGACAAGACTAGCGCCTCGAGCACAGATACGCAGTATTTT. This gives the protein CATSDKTSASSTDTQYF.

This rearrangement joins TRBV2 to TRBJ2-3, with D tentatively TRBD1 (5 bases). Per germline, CDR1 SNHLY and CDR2 FYNNEI. V was pared by 7 bases and J by 6 bases, with 8 bases between. This CDR3 contains 11 residues. Here the CDR3 DNA reads TGTGCCAGCACAAACAGGGATACGCAGTATTTT. Its protein product is CASTNRDTQYF.

The chain recombines TRBV20-1 with TRBJ2-6; no definite D call. CDR3 length: 16 residues. The V end lost 0 bases, the J end lost 0 bases, and 9 bases lay between the germline ends. Looked up from germline, CDR1 is DFQATT and CDR2 is SNEGSKA (reference sequence). The CDR3 is CSARDARSSGANVLTF. DNA of the CDR3: TGCAGTGCTAGAGATGCCAGGTCCTCTGGGGCCAACGTCCTGACTTTC.

At least ten counts were recorded for this clonotype. This chain links TRBV28 with TRBJ1-1; TRBD1 might be the D (6 bases). The germline V gene has CDR1 MDHEN and CDR2 SYDVKM. V shed 5 bases and J shed 0 bases, with 10 bases lying between them. This CDR3 comprises 14 residues. The CDR3 DNA reads TGTGCCAGCAGTGACGGACAGCTGAACACTGAAGCTTTCTTT. Encoded protein: CASSDGQLNTEAFF. Using reference TRBV28 and TRBJ1-1 for the parts outside the CDR3, the full variable domain is DVKVTQSSRYLVKRTGEKVFLECVQDMDHENMFWYRQDPGLGLRLIYFSYDVKMKEKGDIPEGYSVSREKKERFSLILESASTNQTSMYLCASSDGQLNTEAFFGQGTRLTVV.

The chain combines TRBV11-2 with TRBJ2-5; 7 positions agree with TRBD2. V lost 1 base to trimming and J lost 2 bases; unmatched junction nucleotides: 10. The length of the CDR3 is 17 residues. Germline CDR1 and CDR2: SGHAT and FQNNGV. As DNA, the CDR3 is TGTGCCAGCAGCTTAGGGGCCTGGCGGGAGCATCAAGAGACCCAGTACTTC. This gives the protein CASSLGAWREHQETQYF.

The CDR3 is CASSDLVNTEAFF. CDR3 DNA: TGTGCCAGCAGTGATTTGGTAAACACTGAAGCTTTCTTT. The chain joins TRBV2 to TRBJ1-1; D is unclear. V was pared by 3 bases and J by 2 bases, with 7 bases between. CDR3 length equals 13 residues. Germline V gives CDR1 SNHLY, CDR2 FYNNEI. Full variable domain (rest looked up from reference TRBV2 and TRBJ1-1): EPEVTQTPSHQVTQMGQEVILRCVPISNHLYFYWYRQILGQKVEFLVSFYNNEISEKSEIFDDQFSVERPDGSNFTLKIRSTKLEDSAMYFCASSDLVNTEAFFGQGTRLTVV.

This clonotype was recorded at least ten times. V gene TRBV2 combines with J gene TRBJ2-3; no firm D call. The CDR3 totals 11 residues. Germline V lookup: CDR1 SNHLY, CDR2 FYNNEI. With 4 bases removed from V and 5 bases from J, the gap between germline ends came to 4 bases. CDR3 in DNA: TGTGCCAGCAGTGTTGTAGATACGCAGTATTTT. Translation gives CASSVVDTQYF.

Here the CDR3 DNA reads TGTGCCAGCAGTGCCCCGAACAATCTTCCCCGGAACACTGAAGCTTTCTTT. This sequence encodes CASSAPNNLPRNTEAFF. The gene calls are TRBV6-1 and TRBJ1-1; D remains unclear. V lost 4 bases and J lost 1, with 19 bases in between. CDR3 length equals 17 residues. The germline V gene has CDR1 MNHNS and CDR2 SASEGT.

This clonotype was recorded at least ten times. This chain connects TRBV6-1 to TRBJ1-1; 10 bases align to TRBD1. Germline V CDR1 and CDR2: MNHNS, SASEGT. The length of the CDR3 is 14 residues. With V trimmed by 3 bases and J by 3 bases, 1 base remained unmatched. CDR3 protein: CASSDGTGDTEAFF. For the CDR3, the DNA is TGTGCCAGCAGTGACGGGACAGGGGACACTGAAGCTTTCTTT.

By proportion, this clonotype is medium-sized. This chain links TRBV11-1 with TRBJ2-1; the match to TRBD2 covers 8 bases. V lost 5 bases, J lost 8 bases, and 14 bases stayed unmatched. CDR1 is SGHAT and CDR2 is FQDESV in the germline V gene (reference sequence). CDR3 size: 16 residues. This CDR3 is CASSPERSGSRDEQFF. As DNA, the CDR3 is TGTGCCAGCAGCCCCGAGAGGAGCGGGAGTAGAGATGAGCAGTTCTTC.

The gene calls are TRBV19 and TRBJ2-1; TRBD2 matches 7 bases. CDR1 is LNHDA, CDR2 SQIVND, per germline (reference sequence). The J segment lost 5 bases and the V segment lost 5 bases, leaving 12 bases of the junction unmatched. The CDR3 is 16 amino acids. In DNA, the CDR3 is TGTGCCAGTAGTTCCCTTTTAGCGGGCCTTAACAATGAGCAGTTCTTC. Its translation is CASSSLLAGLNNEQFF.

This clonotype was counted a few times. The chain is built from TRBV5-1 and TRBJ1-3; tentative D call: TRBD1 (6 bases). Germline V gene lookup returns CDR1 SGHRS and CDR2 YFSETQ. V was trimmed by 0 bases and J by 0 bases, leaving 7 bases between them. The CDR3 is 15 residues long. The CDR3 region is CASSLDRASGNTIYF. As DNA, the CDR3 is TGCGCCAGCAGCTTGGACAGGGCCTCTGGAAACACCATATATTTT.